This TCR beta chain was sequenced during a study of blood T cell repertoires in COVID-19. For the study at large: T cells, B-cell-depleted T cells, or PBMCs provided the cDNA or gDNA that served as material.

In the original processing: The assay estimated nucleated cells by amplifying reference gene primers. This table comes from immunoSEQ multiplex PCR, and its TCRdb copy is limited to in-frame clones, with some not included. For V, J and clone size, that table is used; D and trimming come from the DNA. The data show some 400,000 clones, 70% to 90% seen once. CDR3 length: 15 residues. V lost 5 bases and J lost 4, with 18 bases in between. Looked up from germline, CDR1 is SGHTA and CDR2 is FQGNSA. The clonotype comes from a human donor in a cohort sampled during active COVID-19. Sequencing was carried out using peripheral blood. V usage is TRBV7-2 and J usage is TRBJ2-7; weak D call: TRBD2 (6 bases). The CDR3 protein is CASSAPGLVRYEQYF. The CDR3 region has the DNA TGTGCCAGCAGCGCTCCGGGACTTGTAAGGTACGAGCAGTACTTC.